A single T cell receptor beta chain is shown here with its context. This clonotype was observed many times. Its antigen specificity is not known. Base qualities were left out, and no much larger clone turns up one base away. The record originates from a study of T-cell reconstitution after alpha-beta-depleted transplantation in children listed by TCRdb under 2016. Describing the broader study: Using TCR repertoire profiling, the study followed T-cell immune reconstitution in a quantitative way in children after TCRalphabeta/CD19-depleted allogeneic hematopoietic cell transplantation.

V is shortened by 2 bases, J by 2 bases, and the region joining them spans 10 bases. CDR1 is given as SGHRS and CDR2 as YFSETQ, both from the germline V gene. Inclusive of the bounding cysteine and phenylalanine, the CDR3 is 14 residues long. Just the 42-base CDR3 DNA is kept, in frame starting at base 1. The receptor library was made with PCR. Reads for this sample came from an Illumina HiSeq 2500. TCR libraries were prepared with molecular barcoding, using unique molecular identifiers to normalize TCRbeta repertoire quantification. TCRdb trimmed the raw reads at Q25, called clones with MiXCR and kept productive beta chains. Under each unique CDR3 protein, matching rows form one entry showing the most common genes and DNA. Present in this sample are roughly 100,000 distinct CDR3 sequences, 7% to 10% of which were seen just once. Roughly 7% of the sample rests with the top ten.

The TCR comes from a human donor who donated a stem cell graft to a child with congenital amegakaryocytic thrombocytopenia. Sequenced here: PBMCs from the stem cell graft donor, sampled from the stem cell graft. The rearranged chain carries TRBV5-1 and TRBJ1-1; a weak D assignment points to TRBD1 (5 bases agree). The CDR3 amino acid sequence is: CASSFWGGNTEAFF. The nucleotide sequence reads TGCGCCAGCAGCTTCTGGGGGGGAAACACTGAAGCTTTCTTT.